The 29 T cell receptor beta chains listed next were all sequenced from one sample in a study of monozygotic twins with inflammatory bowel disease. TCRdb re-called the 5' RACE reads, yielding one record per CDR3 amino acid sequence without DNA. The repertoire shows roughly 330,000 distinct CDR3 sequences; the top ten hold around 2%. Sequencing was done on a sample of blood. The receptor set was obtained from a human donor with ulcerative colitis or Crohn's disease, or a healthy co-twin of an affected twin (not recorded which).

V gene TRBV10-1 combines with J gene TRBJ2-1; with no DNA, the TCRdb D assignment of TRBD2 cannot be verified. This CDR3 contains 15 residues. CDR1 WNHNN and CDR2 SYGVQD come from the germline V gene (reference sequence). The CDR3 protein is CASSVRGLAGGEQFF.

V is TRBV5-1 and J is TRBJ1-1; TCRdb lists TRBD1, though no DNA is available to test this call. Germline-derived CDR1 and CDR2 are SGHRS and YFSETQ. This CDR3 comprises 14 residues. The CDR3 region is CASSQDIPNTEAFF.

The rearrangement links TRBV7-2 to TRBJ2-3; there is no DNA to check the TCRdb D call of TRBD1. This CDR3 spans 16 amino acids. Germline CDR1 is SGHTA and CDR2 is FQGNSA. The CDR3 protein is CASSSLGDRLTDTQYF.

This chain uses TRBV12-3 or TRBV12-4 with TRBJ2-2; TCRdb's assignment of TRBD1 cannot be checked, as there is no DNA. This CDR3 comprises 15 residues. CDR3 sequence reads: CASSLGGRNTGELFF.

This chain joins TRBV7-9 and TRBJ1-2; TCRdb outputs TRBD1, but without DNA this stays unchecked. Germline CDR1 and CDR2: SEHNR and FQNEAQ (reference sequence). The CDR3 runs to 15 residues. CDR3 protein: CASSLDGQGARGYTF.

The rearrangement links TRBV9 to TRBJ1-3; TCRdb designates TRBD1, a call that cannot be tested without DNA. In germline, CDR1 is SGDLS, CDR2 YYNGEE. CDR3 length: 15 residues. The CDR3: CASSVDPGGGNTIYF.

The CDR3 spells CASIQRGALNQPQHF. The chain recombines TRBV6-1 with TRBJ1-5; the TCRdb D gene call, TRBD1, has no DNA to confirm it. In germline, CDR1 is MNHNS, CDR2 SASEGT. The CDR3 consists of 15 residues.

The chain couples TRBV28 to TRBJ2-7; TCRdb selects TRBD1, and the lack of DNA leaves this call unchecked. The CDR3 consists of 14 residues. The germline V gene encodes CDR1 MDHEN and CDR2 SYDVKM. Here the CDR3 reads CASSTPGTFYEQYF. The full variable domain, its missing parts supplied by reference TRBV28 and TRBJ2-7, is DVKVTQSSRYLVKRTGEKVFLECVQDMDHENMFWYRQDPGLGLRLIYFSYDVKMKEKGDIPEGYSVSREKKERFSLILESASTNQTSMYLCASSTPGTFYEQYFGPGTRLTVT.

The V and J genes are TRBV6-1 and TRBJ1-2; no DNA is available, so the TRBD1 call from TCRdb remains unchecked. The CDR3 contains 15 residues. CDR1 MNHNS and CDR2 SASEGT come from the germline V gene. CDR3 region: CASRTGKAMGYGYTF.

This chain joins TRBV5-6 and TRBJ2-2. Germline V CDR1 and CDR2: SGHDT, YYEEEE. CDR3 length: 13 residues. CDR3 in amino acids: CASSFNGYGELFF.

The rearrangement links TRBV5-1 to TRBJ1-4; the TRBD1 assignment by TCRdb is unverifiable without DNA. Germline V gene sequence: CDR1 SGHRS, CDR2 YFSETQ. The length of the CDR3 is 20 residues. CDR3: CASSFSVLAQGERINEKLFF.

The chain joins TRBV7-8 to TRBJ2-5; lacking DNA, the TRBD2 call made by TCRdb goes unchecked. The CDR3 is 15 residues long. CDR1 SGHVS and CDR2 FQNEAQ come from the germline V gene. The CDR3 region is CASSLERLAGRTQYF.

The rearrangement uses TRBV12-3 or TRBV12-4 and TRBJ2-1. The CDR3 is 11 residues long. This chain's CDR3 is CASNTLGRQFF.

This CDR3 reads CAWTRGLAGGKQETQYF. This sequence joins TRBV30 and TRBJ2-5; TCRdb's assignment of TRBD2 cannot be checked, as there is no DNA. Germline values: CDR1 GTSNPN, CDR2 SVGIG (reference sequence). The CDR3 runs to 17 residues. Together with reference TRBV30 and TRBJ2-5, the CDR3 gives the full variable domain: SQTIHQWPATLVQPVGSPLSLECTVEGTSNPNLYWYRQAAGRGLQLLFYSVGIGQISSEVPQNLSASRPQDRQFILSSKKLLLSDSGFYLCAWTRGLAGGKQETQYFGPGTRLLVL.

The chain joins TRBV12-3 or TRBV12-4 to TRBJ1-1; the D gene TCRdb calls, TRBD1, cannot be checked with no DNA. There are 15 residues in the CDR3. The CDR3 reads CASSWSGEGSTEAFF.

The chain has TRBV28 and TRBJ2-6. The CDR3 is made up of 20 amino acids. Germline V lookup: CDR1 MDHEN, CDR2 SYDVKM. CDR3 sequence reads: CASSLQTYQKLDSGANVLTF.

V usage is TRBV29-1 and J usage is TRBJ1-2; no DNA is available, so the TRBD1 call from TCRdb remains unchecked. The CDR3 is made up of 14 amino acids. Per germline, CDR1 SQVTM and CDR2 ANQGSEA. CDR3 region: CSVLAPLPNYGYTF.

V gene TRBV5-1 combines with J gene TRBJ2-5; TCRdb reports TRBD1, a call that lacks DNA to check it against. This CDR3 has 16 amino acids. Germline assignment: CDR1 SGHRS and CDR2 YFSETQ. CDR3 sequence: CASSGGTGGFGETQYF.

The chain carries TRBV5-1 and TRBJ1-1. Germline V lookup: CDR1 SGHRS, CDR2 YFSETQ. This CDR3 spans 12 amino acids. CDR3 residues: CASSLPVPEAFF.

The V call is TRBV7-2, the J call TRBJ2-2; no DNA is available, so the TRBD2 call from TCRdb remains unchecked. There are 15 residues in the CDR3. Germline V CDR1 and CDR2: SGHTA, FQGNSA. CDR3 residues: CASSSFGWETGELFF.

This rearrangement joins TRBV5-1 to TRBJ2-5; the TRBD2 assignment by TCRdb is unverifiable without DNA. CDR3 length: 16 amino acids. CDR1 is SGHRS, CDR2 YFSETQ, per germline. CDR3 loop: CASSRAPSGVGETQYF. The variable domain in full, completed from reference TRBV5-1 and TRBJ2-5, reads KAGVTQTPRYLIKTRGQQVTLSCSPISGHRSVSWYQQTPGQGLQFLFEYFSETQRNKGNFPGRFSGRQFSNSRSEMNVSTLELGDSALYLCASSRAPSGVGETQYFGPGTRLLVL.

CDR3 region: CASSPSRGLTDTQYF. This chain joins TRBV10-1 and TRBJ2-3; lacking DNA, the TRBD1 call made by TCRdb goes unchecked. The CDR3 is 15 amino acids. From germline, CDR1 is WNHNN and CDR2 SYGVQD (reference sequence).

V usage is TRBV7-9 and J usage is TRBJ2-4. CDR1 is SEHNR, CDR2 FQNEAQ, per germline (reference sequence). The CDR3 spans 13 residues. This CDR3 reads CASSLRSDTGQYF. The full variable domain, in which reference TRBV7-9 and TRBJ2-4 provide the parts outside the CDR3, is DTGVSQNPRHKITKRGQNVTFRCDPISEHNRLYWYRQTLGQGPEFLTYFQNEAQLEKSRLLSDRFSAERPKGSFSTLEIQRTEQGDSAMYLCASSLRSDTGQYFGAGTRLSVL.

This chain connects TRBV11-2 to TRBJ2-3. CDR3 length: 15 amino acids. Germline-derived CDR1 and CDR2 are SGHAT and FQNNGV. The CDR3 loop is CASSQVVRSTDTQYF.

V is TRBV5-1 and J is TRBJ2-7; TCRdb proposes TRBD1, but this gene call is untestable without DNA. The germline gives CDR1 SGHRS, CDR2 YFSETQ. The CDR3 runs 16 residues. The CDR3 loop is CASSLEGWGIAYEQYF.

CDR3 sequence: CSVVPYQETQYF. The chain is built from TRBV29-1 and TRBJ2-5. There are 12 residues in the CDR3. Per germline, CDR1 SQVTM and CDR2 ANQGSEA.

The chain is built from TRBV5-5 and TRBJ2-7. The CDR3 has 14 amino acids. Per germline, CDR1 SGHKS and CDR2 YYEKEE (reference sequence). The CDR3 region is CASSYVDGPYEQYF.

The chain employs TRBV7-2 and TRBJ2-3; checking the TCRdb D call of TRBD1 is not possible without DNA. In germline, CDR1 is SGHTA, CDR2 FQGNSA. CDR3 length: 17 amino acids. The CDR3: CASSHGQGPFSTDTQYF.

This sequence joins TRBV20-1 and TRBJ2-3; TCRdb's assignment of TRBD1 cannot be checked, as there is no DNA. This CDR3 comprises 17 residues. The germline V gene has CDR1 DFQATT and CDR2 SNEGSKA (reference sequence). The CDR3 reads CSARGPRAGGHTDTQYF.